This entry concerns a single T cell receptor beta chain. The data belong to a study of response to subunit inactivated influenza vaccine. Germline assignment: CDR1 KGHDR and CDR2 SFDVKD. This CDR3 is built from 16 residues. With 0 bases removed from V and 0 bases from J, the gap between germline ends came to 7 bases. Using its own MiXCR run on the RT-PCR reads, TCRdb lists one record per CDR3 protein. The table records 500,000 or so distinct CDR3 sequences, 16% of them present only once. The clonotype comes from a man between 45 and 75 years old who received an inactivated influenza vaccine. V usage is TRBV24-1 and J usage is TRBJ2-2; a weak D match, TRBD2 (5 bases). Material: CD4+ T cells sorted from PBMCs, obtained 23 to 25 months after vaccination. In DNA form, the CDR3 reads TGTGCCACCAGTGATTTGCGGGGAGCGAACACCGGGGAGCTGTTTTTT. This translates into CATSDLRGANTGELFF.